This T cell receptor beta chain comes out of a study of cytomegalovirus exposure and HLA in healthy donors. Across the study: An early release of data contained 75 million to 90 million unique TCRs, which came from HLA-typed donors.

With 60 Vbeta and 13 Jbeta primers, the PCR was carried out. Clones were read by immunoSEQ multiplex PCR, and TCRdb kept only the in-frame ones, dropping some. Of roughly 140,000 clones listed, about 88% are singletons. The donors comprised healthy bone marrow donors. The source is a woman under 30 in good health and CMV-seronegative. Sequencing was carried out using PBMCs.

The CDR3 sequence: CASRDRSGPGAYEQYF. In nucleotides, the CDR3 is TGCGCCAGCAGGGACCGGAGCGGGCCAGGCGCCTACGAGCAGTACTTC. J is TRBJ2-7 and V is TRBV5-1; D is perhaps TRBD2 (6 bases). This CDR3 spans 16 amino acids. Germline V lookup: CDR1 SGHRS, CDR2 YFSETQ. V lost 5 bases to trimming and J lost 2 bases, with 20 bases between them.